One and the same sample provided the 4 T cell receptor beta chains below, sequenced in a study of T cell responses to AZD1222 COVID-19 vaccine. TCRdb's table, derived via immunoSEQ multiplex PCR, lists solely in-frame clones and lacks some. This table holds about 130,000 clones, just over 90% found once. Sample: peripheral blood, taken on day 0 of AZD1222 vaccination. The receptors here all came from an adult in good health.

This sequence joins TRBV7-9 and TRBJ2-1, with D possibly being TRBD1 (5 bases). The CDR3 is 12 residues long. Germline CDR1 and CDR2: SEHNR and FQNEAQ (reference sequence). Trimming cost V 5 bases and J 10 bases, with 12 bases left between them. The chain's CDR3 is CASSEVGREQFF. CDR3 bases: TGTGCCAGCAGCGAGGTGGGGCGAGAGCAGTTCTTC.

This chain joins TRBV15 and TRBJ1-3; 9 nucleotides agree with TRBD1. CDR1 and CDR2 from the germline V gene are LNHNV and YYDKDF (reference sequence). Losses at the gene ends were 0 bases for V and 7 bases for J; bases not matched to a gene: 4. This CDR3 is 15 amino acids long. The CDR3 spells CATSRDRDRVNTIYF. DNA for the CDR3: TGTGCCACCAGCAGAGATCGGGACAGGGTCAACACCATATATTTT.

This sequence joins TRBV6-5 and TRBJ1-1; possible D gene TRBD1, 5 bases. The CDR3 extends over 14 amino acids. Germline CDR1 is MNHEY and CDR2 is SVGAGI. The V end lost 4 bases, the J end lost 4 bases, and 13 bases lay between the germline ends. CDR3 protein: CASSLLGVVTEAFF. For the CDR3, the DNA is TGTGCCAGCAGTTTGTTGGGGGTTGTCACTGAAGCTTTCTTT.

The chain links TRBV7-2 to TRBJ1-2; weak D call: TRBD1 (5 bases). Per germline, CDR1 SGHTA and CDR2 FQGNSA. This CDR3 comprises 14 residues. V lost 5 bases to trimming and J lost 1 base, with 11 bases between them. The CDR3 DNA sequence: TGTGCCAGCAGCCCATCAGGGCTTAACTATGGCTACACCTTC. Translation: CASSPSGLNYGYTF.